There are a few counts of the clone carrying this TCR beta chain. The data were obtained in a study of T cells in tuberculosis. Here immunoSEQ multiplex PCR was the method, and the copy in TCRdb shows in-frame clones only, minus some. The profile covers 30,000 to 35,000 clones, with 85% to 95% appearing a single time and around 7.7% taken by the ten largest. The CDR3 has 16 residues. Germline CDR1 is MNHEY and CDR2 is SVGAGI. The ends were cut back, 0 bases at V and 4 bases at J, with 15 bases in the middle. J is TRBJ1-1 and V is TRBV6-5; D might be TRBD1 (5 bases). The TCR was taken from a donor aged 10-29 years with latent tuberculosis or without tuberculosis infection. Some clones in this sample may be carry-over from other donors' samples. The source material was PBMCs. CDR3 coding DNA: TGTGCCAGCAGTTACTCGTCGTGGGGCGGTGGCACTGAAGCTTTCTTT. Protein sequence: CASSYSSWGGGTEAFF.